This TCR beta chain was identified in a study of T cells after yellow fever vaccination (dated by TCRdb to 2018 to 2020). With regard to the full study: Libraries from fractions with low cell numbers were prepared with the SMART-Seq v4 Ultra Low Input RNA kit. To follow T-cell clones before and after primary and booster YFV17D yellow fever vaccination, bulk TCR alpha and beta repertoires were sequenced over time. Two healthy male donors, one aged 18 to 30 and one aged 30 to 40 years, made up the cohort. Blood was collected at multiple timepoints before and after primary and secondary immunization, and bulk PBMC replicates and cell subsets were isolated.

This clonotype was seen more than once but under ten times. Its recognized antigen is unknown. Base qualities were left out, and no much larger clone turns up one base away. Study-wide findings and limitations: The secondary T-cell response was found to be weaker but faster than the primary response, with a peak reached on day 5 rather than on day 15. Because only two donors were included in the study, the extent to which the findings can be generalized is limited. A small fraction of clonotypes appeared in both the CD4 and CD8 compartments, likely as a result of convergent recombination. Because abundant contaminating clonotypes from the bulk population could be contained in FACS-sorted repertoires, computational filtering was required. After the booster, most of the clones that had expanded following primary vaccination were detected again (approximately 96% of CD4 and more than 85% of CD8), which suggests that memory was broadly maintained.

Sequencing was carried out with an Illumina NovaSeq 6000. TCR cDNA was synthesized by 5'RACE template switching, which introduced a universal primer site and unique molecular identifiers. cDNA synthesis was primed from both the TCR alpha and TCR beta constant segments. Library amplification involved two PCR steps, and the second step added sample barcodes and sequencing adapters. Sequencing of libraries was performed on Illumina HiSeq 2500 (2x100 bp) or NovaSeq (2x150 bp). The authors' pipeline ran thus. Demultiplexing of reads and collapsing into UMI consensus sequences were performed with MIGEC, and V(D)J alignment was carried out with MiXCR. Vaccine-responding clonotypes were identified with edgeR using replicate PBMC samples, with FDR below 0.01 and a log2 fold change above 5 up to day 15 being required. CD4 or CD8 identity was assigned to each bulk clonotype according to whether the clonotype was present at higher abundance in the sequenced CD4 repertoire or the sequenced CD8 repertoire. TCRdb applied fastp at Q25 and MiXCR to the public reads, then kept only in-frame beta chains. Each record represents a unique CDR3 protein, reported with the most common genes and DNA among its rows. The V and J calls were determined by TCRdb, not by the authors. The sample table shows 300,000 to 400,000 distinct CDR3 sequences, and 3.5% to 4.5% are seen once. The ten largest clones capture less than 25% of the sample.

Including cysteine and phenylalanine, the CDR3 has 17 amino acids. Only the CDR3 portion is preserved as DNA: 51 bases, with reading frame beginning at the first base. V is reduced by 7 bases and J by 0 bases, leaving a spacing of 20 bases between them. Per the publication, the treatment or condition label means: live attenuated yellow fever vaccine strain. At each blood-draw timepoint, two biological replicates of bulk PBMCs were collected. PBMCs were isolated from peripheral blood using a standard Ficoll-Paque protocol. TriZol was used to extract RNA from bulk PBMCs, CD4 and CD8 fractions, and dextramer-positive and dextramer-negative fractions.

Sequenced here: PBMCs, sampled 5 days after the yellow fever booster vaccination. The chain was built from TRBV12-3 or TRBV12-4 and TRBJ2-3; the best D guess is TRBD2, with 7 bases matching. The receptor comes from a man aged 18 to 30 who received the YFV17D yellow fever vaccine. The nucleotides read TGTGCCAGCACTTCCGCTGGGGGGGACATTAGCACAGATACGCAGTATTTT. It is translated as CASTSAGGDISTDTQYF.